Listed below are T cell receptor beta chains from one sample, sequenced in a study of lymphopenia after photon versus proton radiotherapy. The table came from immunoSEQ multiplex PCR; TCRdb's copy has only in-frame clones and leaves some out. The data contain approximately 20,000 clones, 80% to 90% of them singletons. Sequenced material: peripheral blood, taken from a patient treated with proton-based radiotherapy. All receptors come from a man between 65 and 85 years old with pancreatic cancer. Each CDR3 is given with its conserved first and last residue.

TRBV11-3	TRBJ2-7	CASSLDSLYEQYF
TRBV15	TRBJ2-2	CATSRDGMRRMFGTGELFF
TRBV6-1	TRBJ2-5	CASRKQGSAETQYF
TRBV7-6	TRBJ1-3	CASSSGTTTAGNTIYF
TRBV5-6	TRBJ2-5	CASSLSRGWARVQETQYF
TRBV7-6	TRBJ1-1	CASSLAGGGNTEAFF
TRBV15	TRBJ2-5	CATSTPAGRRETQYF
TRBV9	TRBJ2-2	CASSAYWGLAETGELFF
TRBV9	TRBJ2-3	CASSDGQGTDTQYF
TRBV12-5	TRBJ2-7	CASGSDPPYEQYF
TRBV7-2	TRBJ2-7	CASSLEASGGFNEQYF
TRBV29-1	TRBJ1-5	CSVRDNFNQPQHF
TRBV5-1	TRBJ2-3	CASSLTSGAQGKEYTQYF
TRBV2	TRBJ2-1	CASSGERRNEQFF
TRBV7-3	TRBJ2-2	CASSLNPRNTGELFF
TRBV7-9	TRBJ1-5	CASSPDRLSNQPQHF
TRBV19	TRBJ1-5	CASSMRGSSNQPQHF
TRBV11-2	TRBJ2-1	CASRWAGTINEQFF
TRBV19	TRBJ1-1	CASSIVGRGGKTTEAFF
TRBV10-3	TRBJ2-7	CAAGTVTYEQYF
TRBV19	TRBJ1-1	CASNVGAGWGTEAFF
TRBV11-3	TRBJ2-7	CASSSGTGSYEQYF
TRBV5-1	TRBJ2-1	CASSRQAGSYNEQFF
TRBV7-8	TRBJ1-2	CASSFPPRWQPNYGYTF
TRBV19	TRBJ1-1	CASSIGPPTGADGAFF
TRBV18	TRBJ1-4	CASSPSGGENEKLFF
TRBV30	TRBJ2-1	CAWSAWTADNEQFF
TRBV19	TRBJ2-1	CASSRGYEQFF
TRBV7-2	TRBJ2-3	CASSLIAGGVDTQYF
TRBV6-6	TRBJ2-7	CASSYRGRYEQYF
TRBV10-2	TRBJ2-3	CAGRLGDTQYF
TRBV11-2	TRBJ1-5	CASSLGGQGDNQPQHF
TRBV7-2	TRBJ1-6	CASSAGQANSPLHF
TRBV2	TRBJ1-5	CASGFQGLESQPQHF
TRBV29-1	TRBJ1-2	CSVVSGASNYGYTF
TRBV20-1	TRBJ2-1	CSAGVETRVVF
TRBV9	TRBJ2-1	CASSARDSPYNEQFF
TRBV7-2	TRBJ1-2	CASSRPGTANYGYTF
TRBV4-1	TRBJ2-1	CASSRPGTPYNEQFF
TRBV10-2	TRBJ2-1	CASEPAGAYNEQFF
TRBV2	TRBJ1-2	CASNPHTRGQGYTF
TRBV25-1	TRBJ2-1	CASSEYRGGSYNEQFF
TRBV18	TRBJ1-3	CASSQGVTGNTIYF
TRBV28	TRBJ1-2	CASTGGANYGYTF
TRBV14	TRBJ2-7	CASSLSGPSYEQYF
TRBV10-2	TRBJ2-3	CASSVRASGTDTQYF